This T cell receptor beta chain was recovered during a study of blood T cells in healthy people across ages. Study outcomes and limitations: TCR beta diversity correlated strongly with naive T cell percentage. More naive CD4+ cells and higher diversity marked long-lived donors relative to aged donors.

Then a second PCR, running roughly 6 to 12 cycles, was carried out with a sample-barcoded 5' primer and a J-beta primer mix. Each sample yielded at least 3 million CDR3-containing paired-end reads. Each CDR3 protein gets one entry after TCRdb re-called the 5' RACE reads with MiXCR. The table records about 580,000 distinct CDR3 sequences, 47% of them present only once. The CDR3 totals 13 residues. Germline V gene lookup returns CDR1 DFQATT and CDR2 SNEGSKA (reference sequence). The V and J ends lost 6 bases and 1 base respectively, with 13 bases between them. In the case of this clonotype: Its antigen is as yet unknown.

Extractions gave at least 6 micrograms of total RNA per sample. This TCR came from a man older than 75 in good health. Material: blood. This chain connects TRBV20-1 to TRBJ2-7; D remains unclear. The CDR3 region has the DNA TGCAGTGCCCCAGTATTAAGTTCCTACGAGCAGTACTTC. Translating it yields CSAPVLSSYEQYF.